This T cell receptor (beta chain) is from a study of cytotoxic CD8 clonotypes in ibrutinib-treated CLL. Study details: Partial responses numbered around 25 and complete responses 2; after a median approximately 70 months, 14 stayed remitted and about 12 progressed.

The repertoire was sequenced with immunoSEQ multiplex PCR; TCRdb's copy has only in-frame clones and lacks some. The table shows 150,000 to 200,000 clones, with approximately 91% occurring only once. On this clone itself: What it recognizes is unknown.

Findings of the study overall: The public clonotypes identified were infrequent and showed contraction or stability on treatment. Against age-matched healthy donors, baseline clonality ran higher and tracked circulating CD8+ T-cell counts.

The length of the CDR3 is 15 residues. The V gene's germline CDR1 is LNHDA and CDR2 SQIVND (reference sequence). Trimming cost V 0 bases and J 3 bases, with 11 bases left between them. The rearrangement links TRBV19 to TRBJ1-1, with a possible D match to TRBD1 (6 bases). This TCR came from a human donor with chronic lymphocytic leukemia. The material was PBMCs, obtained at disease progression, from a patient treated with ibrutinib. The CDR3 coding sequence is TGTGCCAGTAGTATAGAAGGCGAGGGGGACACTGAAGCTTTCTTT. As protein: CASSIEGEGDTEAFF. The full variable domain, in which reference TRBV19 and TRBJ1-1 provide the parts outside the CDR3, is DGGITQSPKYLFRKEGQNVTLSCEQNLNHDAMYWYRQDPGQGLRLIYYSQIVNDFQKGDIAEGYSVSREKKESFPLTVTSAQKNPTAFYLCASSIEGEGDTEAFFGQGTRLTVV.